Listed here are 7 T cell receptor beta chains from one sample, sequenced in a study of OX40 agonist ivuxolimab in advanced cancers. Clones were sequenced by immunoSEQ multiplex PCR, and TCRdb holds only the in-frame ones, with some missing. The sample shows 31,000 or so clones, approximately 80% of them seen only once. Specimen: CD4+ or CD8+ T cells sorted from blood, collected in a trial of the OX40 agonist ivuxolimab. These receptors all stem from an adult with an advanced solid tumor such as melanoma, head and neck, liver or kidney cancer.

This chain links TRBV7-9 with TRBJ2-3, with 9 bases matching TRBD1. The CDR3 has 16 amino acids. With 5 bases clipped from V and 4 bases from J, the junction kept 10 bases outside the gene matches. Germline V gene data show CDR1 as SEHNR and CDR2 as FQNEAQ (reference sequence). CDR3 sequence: CASSRAYGQGPDTQYF. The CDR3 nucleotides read TGTGCCAGCAGCCGGGCTTACGGACAGGGGCCAGATACGCAGTATTTT.

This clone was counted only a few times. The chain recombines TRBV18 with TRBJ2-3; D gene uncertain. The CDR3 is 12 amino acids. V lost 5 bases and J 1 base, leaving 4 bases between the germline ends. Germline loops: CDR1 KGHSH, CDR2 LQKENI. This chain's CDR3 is CASSSGTDTQYF. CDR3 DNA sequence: TGTGCCAGCTCATCTGGCACAGATACGCAGTATTTT.

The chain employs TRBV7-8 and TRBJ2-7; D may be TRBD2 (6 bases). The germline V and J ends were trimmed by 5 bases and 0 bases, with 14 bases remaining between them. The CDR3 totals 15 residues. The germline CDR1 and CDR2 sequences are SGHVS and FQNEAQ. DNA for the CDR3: TGTGCCAGCAGCCCCGGGGGTCCCAGCTCCTACGAGCAGTACTTC. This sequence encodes CASSPGGPSSYEQYF.

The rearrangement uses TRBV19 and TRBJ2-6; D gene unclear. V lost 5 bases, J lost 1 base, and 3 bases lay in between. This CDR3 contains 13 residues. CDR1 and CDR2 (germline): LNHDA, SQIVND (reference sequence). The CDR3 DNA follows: TGTGCCAGTAGTTATTCTGGGGCCAACGTCCTGACTTTC. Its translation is CASSYSGANVLTF.

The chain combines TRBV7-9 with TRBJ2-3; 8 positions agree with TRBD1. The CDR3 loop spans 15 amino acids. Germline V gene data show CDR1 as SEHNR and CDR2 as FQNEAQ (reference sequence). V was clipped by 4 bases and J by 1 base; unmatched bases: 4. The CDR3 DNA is TGTGCCAGCAGCTACGACAGGGGAGGCACAGATACGCAGTATTTT. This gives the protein CASSYDRGGTDTQYF.

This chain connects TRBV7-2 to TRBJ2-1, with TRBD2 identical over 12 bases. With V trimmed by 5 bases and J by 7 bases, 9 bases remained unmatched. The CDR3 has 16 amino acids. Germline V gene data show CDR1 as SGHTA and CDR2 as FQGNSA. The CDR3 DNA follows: TGTGCCAGCAGCCAGAGCCTAGCGGGGGGGAATAATGAGCAGTTCTTC. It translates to CASSQSLAGGNNEQFF.

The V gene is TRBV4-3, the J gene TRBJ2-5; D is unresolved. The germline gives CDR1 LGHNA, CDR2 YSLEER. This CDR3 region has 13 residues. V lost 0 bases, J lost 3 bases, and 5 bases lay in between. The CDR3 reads CASSQDTEETQYF. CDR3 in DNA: TGCGCCAGCAGCCAAGATACGGAAGAGACCCAGTACTTC.